This T cell receptor (beta chain) was captured in a study of shared clonotypes between healthy human individuals. Study-wide background: Aged between 18 and 49, the donors were a couple of women and a few men. Overall study results and limits: Genetic and exposure-history diversity was limited by the few donors. The expectation was that sequencing depth would affect clonotype sharing among donors.

Points on this clone: Its matching antigen is unknown.

How the authors handled the data: Junction-only sequences produced by ImmunoSEQ had no quality scores, so filtering differed. Measured with immunoSEQ multiplex PCR; TCRdb has only the in-frame clones, and not every one. That table gives V, J and clone size, and the DNA gave D and trimming. The sample lists around 530,000 clones; around 78% were seen once. The CDR3 length is 15 residues. V shed 5 bases and J shed 4 bases, with 15 bases lying between them. Germline assignment: CDR1 SGHVS and CDR2 FNYEAQ. The V call is TRBV7-6, the J call TRBJ2-1; tentative D call: TRBD2 (7 bases). This clonotype was obtained from a woman in her thirties or forties in good health. Some clones in this sample may be carry-over from other donors' samples. Sequenced sample: PBMCs. CDR3 region: CASSHKGGYYNEQFF. The CDR3 bases are TGTGCCAGCAGCCACAAGGGGGGGTATTACAATGAGCAGTTCTTC.